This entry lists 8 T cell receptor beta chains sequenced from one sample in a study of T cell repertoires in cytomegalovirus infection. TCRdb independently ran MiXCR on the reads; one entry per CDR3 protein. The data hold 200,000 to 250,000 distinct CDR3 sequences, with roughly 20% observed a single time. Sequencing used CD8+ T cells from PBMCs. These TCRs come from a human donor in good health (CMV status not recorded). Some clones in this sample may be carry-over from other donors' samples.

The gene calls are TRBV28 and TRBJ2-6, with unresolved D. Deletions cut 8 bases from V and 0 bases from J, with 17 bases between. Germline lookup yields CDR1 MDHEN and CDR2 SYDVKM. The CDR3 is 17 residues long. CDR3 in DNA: TGTGCCAGCCGTAGCAGTAGGAGCCCCTCTGGGGCCAACGTCCTGACTTTC. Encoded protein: CASRSSRSPSGANVLTF.

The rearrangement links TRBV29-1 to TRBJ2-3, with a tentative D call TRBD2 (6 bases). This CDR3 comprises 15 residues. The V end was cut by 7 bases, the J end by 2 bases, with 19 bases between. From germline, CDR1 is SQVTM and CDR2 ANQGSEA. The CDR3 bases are TGCAGCGCTGGGGTGGGACTTCTAAACACAGATACGCAGTATTTT. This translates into CSAGVGLLNTDTQYF.

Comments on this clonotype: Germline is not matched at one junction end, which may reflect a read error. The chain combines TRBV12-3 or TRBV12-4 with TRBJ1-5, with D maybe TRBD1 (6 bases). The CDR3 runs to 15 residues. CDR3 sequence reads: CVSSGRTVSNQPQHF. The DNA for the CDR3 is TGTGTCAGCAGTGGGAGGACAGTTAGCAATCAGCCCCAGCATTTT.

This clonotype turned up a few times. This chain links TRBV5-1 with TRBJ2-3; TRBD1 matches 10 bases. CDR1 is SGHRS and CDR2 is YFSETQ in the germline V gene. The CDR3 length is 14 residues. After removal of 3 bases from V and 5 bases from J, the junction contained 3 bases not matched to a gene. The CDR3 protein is CASSSGQGQDTQYF. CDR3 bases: TGCGCCAGCAGCTCGGGACAGGGGCAAGATACGCAGTATTTT.

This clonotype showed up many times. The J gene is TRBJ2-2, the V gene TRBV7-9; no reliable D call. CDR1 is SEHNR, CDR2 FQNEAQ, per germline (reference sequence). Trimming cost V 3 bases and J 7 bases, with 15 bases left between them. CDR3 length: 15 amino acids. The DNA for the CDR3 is TGTGCCAGCAGCTTCCGGCAGGTGGACGGCGGGGAGCTGTTTTTT. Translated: CASSFRQVDGGELFF.

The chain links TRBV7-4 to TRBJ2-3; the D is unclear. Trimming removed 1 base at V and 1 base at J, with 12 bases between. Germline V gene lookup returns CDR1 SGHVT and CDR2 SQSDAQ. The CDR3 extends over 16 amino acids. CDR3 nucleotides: TGTGCCAGCAGCTTAGGGATACCGGCAGGCACAGATACGCAGTATTTT. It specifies CASSLGIPAGTDTQYF.

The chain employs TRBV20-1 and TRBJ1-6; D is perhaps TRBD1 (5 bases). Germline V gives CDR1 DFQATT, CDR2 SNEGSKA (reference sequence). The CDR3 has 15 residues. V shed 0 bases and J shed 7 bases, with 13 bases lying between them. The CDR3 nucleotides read TGCAGTGCTAGAGATCAGGGCAGGGCGAATTCACCCCTCCACTTT. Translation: CSARDQGRANSPLHF.

The CDR3 loop is CSAFSQGASAGELFF. The CDR3 DNA is TGCAGTGCTTTTTCACAGGGGGCAAGCGCCGGGGAGCTGTTTTTT. V and J are TRBV20-1 and TRBJ2-2; 9 bases map to TRBD1. Germline V CDR1 and CDR2: DFQATT, SNEGSKA (reference sequence). V dropped 5 bases and J dropped 6; count of bases not matched to a gene: 10. CDR3 length equals 15 residues.